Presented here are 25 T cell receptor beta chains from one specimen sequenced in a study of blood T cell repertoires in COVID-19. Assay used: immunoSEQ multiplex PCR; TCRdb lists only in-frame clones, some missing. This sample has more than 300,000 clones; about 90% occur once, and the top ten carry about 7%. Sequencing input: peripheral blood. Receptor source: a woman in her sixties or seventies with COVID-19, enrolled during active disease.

This chain's CDR3 is CASSLGTPPSYEQYF. DNA for the CDR3: TGTGCCAGCAGCTTAGGGACACCTCCTTCCTACGAGCAGTACTTC. The gene calls are TRBV5-6 and TRBJ2-7; perhaps TRBD1 as D (6 bases). Trimming shortened V by 2 bases and J by 1 base, and 13 bases separated the two germline ends. The CDR3 is 15 amino acids. Germline lookup yields CDR1 SGHDT and CDR2 YYEEEE.

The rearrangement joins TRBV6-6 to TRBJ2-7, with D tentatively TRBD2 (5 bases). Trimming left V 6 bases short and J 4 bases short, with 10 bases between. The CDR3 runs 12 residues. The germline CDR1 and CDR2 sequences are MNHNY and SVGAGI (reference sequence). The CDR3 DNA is TGTGCCAGCAGCTTCTCGGGGTACGAGCAGTACTTC. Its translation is CASSFSGYEQYF.

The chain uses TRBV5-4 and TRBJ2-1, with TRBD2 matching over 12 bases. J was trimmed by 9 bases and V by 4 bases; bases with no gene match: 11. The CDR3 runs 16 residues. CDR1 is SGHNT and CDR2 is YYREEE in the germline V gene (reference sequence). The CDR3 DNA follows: TGTGCCAGCAGCCGACCCGGACTAGCGGGGTTAGGTGAGCAGTTCTTC. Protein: CASSRPGLAGLGEQFF.

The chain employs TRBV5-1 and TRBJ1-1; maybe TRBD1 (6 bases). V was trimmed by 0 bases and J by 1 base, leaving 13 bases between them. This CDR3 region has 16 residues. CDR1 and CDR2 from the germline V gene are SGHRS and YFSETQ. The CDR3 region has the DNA TGCGCCAGCAGCTTGGTTTTTACAGGGTGGAACACTGAAGCTTTCTTT. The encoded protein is CASSLVFTGWNTEAFF. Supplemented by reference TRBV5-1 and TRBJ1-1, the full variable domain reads KAGVTQTPRYLIKTRGQQVTLSCSPISGHRSVSWYQQTPGQGLQFLFEYFSETQRNKGNFPGRFSGRQFSNSRSEMNVSTLELGDSALYLCASSLVFTGWNTEAFFGQGTRLTVV.

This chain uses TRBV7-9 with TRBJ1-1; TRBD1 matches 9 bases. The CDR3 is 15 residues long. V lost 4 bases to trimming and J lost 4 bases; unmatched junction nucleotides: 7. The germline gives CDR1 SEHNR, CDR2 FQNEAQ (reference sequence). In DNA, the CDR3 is TGTGCCAGCAGCTCCGATCGACAGGGGGGCACTGAAGCTTTCTTT. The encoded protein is CASSSDRQGGTEAFF.

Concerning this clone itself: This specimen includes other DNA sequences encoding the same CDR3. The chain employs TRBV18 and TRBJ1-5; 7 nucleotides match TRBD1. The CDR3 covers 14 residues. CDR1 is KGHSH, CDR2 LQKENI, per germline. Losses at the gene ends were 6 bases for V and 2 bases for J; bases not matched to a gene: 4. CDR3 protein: CASSLGQGNQPQHF. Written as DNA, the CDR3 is TGTGCCAGCTCCCTCGGACAGGGCAATCAGCCCCAGCATTTT.

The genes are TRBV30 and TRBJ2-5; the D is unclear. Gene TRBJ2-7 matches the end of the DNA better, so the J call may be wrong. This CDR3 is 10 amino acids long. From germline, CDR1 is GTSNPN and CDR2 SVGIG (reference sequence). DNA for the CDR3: TGTGCCTGCGACTCCTACGAGCAGTACTTC. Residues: CACDSYEQYF.

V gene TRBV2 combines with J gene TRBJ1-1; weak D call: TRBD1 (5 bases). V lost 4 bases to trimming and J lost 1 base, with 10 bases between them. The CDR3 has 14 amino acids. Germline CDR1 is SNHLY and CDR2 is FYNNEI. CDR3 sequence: CASSGRGGNTEAFF. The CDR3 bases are TGTGCCAGCAGTGGGCGGGGGGGGAACACTGAAGCTTTCTTT.

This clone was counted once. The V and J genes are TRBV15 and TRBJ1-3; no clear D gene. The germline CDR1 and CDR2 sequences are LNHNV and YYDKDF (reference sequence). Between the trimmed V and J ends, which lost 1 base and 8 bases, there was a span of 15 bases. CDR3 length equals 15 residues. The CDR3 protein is CATSRATPGEYTIYF. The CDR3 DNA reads TGTGCCACCAGCAGAGCTACCCCTGGAGAATACACCATATATTTT.

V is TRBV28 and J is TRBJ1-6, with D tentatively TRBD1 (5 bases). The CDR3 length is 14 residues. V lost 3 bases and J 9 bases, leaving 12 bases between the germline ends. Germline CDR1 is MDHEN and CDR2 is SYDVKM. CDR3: CASSLSRVGSPLHF. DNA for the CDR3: TGTGCCAGCAGTTTGAGCAGGGTTGGTTCACCCCTCCACTTT. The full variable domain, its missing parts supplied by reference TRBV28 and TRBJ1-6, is DVKVTQSSRYLVKRTGEKVFLECVQDMDHENMFWYRQDPGLGLRLIYFSYDVKMKEKGDIPEGYSVSREKKERFSLILESASTNQTSMYLCASSLSRVGSPLHFGNGTRLTVT.

CDR3 DNA: TGCGCCAGCAGTTCTTGGGCGGGGGACTCCTACGAGCAGTACTTC. The encoded protein is CASSSWAGDSYEQYF. The chain has TRBV10-1 and TRBJ2-7, with 7 bases that match TRBD2. The CDR3 runs 15 residues. Looked up from germline, CDR1 is WNHNN and CDR2 is SYGVQD (reference sequence). J was trimmed by 0 bases and V by 5 bases; bases with no gene match: 7.

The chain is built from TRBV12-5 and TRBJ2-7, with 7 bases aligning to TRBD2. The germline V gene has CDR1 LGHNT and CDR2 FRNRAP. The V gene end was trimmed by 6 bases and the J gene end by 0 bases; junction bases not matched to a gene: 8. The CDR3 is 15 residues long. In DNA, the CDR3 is TGTGCTAGTGGGGGAGGGGCCAAAAGCTCCTACGAGCAGTACTTC. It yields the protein CASGGGAKSSYEQYF.

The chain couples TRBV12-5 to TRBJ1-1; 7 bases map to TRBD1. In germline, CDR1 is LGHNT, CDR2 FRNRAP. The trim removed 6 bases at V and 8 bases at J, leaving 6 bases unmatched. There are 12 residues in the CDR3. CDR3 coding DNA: TGTGCTAGTGGCTCGGGACAGTGGGAAGCTTTCTTT. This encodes CASGSGQWEAFF.

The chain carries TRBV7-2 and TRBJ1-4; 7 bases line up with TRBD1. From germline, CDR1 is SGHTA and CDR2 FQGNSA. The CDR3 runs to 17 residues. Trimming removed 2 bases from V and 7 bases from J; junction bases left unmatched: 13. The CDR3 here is CASSLKSVGQGGEKLFF. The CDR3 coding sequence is TGTGCCAGCAGCTTAAAGTCAGTTGGGCAGGGGGGTGAAAAACTGTTTTTT.

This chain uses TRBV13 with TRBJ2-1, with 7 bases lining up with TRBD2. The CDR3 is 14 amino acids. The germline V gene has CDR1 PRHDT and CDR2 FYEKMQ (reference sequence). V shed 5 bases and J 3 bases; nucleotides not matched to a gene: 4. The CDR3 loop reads CASSTRTSYNEQFF. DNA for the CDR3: TGTGCCAGCAGCACACGGACTAGCTACAATGAGCAGTTCTTC.

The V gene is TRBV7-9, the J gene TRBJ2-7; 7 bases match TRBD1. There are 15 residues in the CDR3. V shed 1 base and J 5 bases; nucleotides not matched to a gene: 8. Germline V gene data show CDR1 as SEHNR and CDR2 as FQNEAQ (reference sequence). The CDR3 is CASSLEGRTGNEQYF. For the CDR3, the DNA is TGTGCCAGCAGCTTAGAAGGACGGACAGGAAACGAGCAGTACTTC. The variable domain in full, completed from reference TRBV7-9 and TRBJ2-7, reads DTGVSQNPRHKITKRGQNVTFRCDPISEHNRLYWYRQTLGQGPEFLTYFQNEAQLEKSRLLSDRFSAERPKGSFSTLEIQRTEQGDSAMYLCASSLEGRTGNEQYFGPGTRLTVT.

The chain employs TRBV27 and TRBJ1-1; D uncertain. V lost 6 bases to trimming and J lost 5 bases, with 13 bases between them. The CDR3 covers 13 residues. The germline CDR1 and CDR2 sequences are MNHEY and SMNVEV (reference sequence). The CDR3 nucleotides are TGTGCCAGCAGCCCGTCAGCGGGGACTGAAGCTTTCTTT. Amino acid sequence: CASSPSAGTEAFF.

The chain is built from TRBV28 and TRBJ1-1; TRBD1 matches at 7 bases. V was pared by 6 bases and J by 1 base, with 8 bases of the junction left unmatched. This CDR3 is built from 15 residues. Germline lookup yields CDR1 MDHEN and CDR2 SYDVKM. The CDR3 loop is CASSDPRTGNTEAFF. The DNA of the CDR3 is TGTGCCAGCAGCGATCCTAGGACAGGGAACACTGAAGCTTTCTTT.

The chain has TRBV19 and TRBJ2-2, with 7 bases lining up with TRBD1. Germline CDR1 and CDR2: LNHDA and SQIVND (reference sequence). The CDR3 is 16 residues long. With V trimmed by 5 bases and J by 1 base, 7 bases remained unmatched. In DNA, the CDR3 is TGTGCCAGTAGTGCCGCCGGGACAGTGAACACCGGGGAGCTGTTTTTT. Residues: CASSAAGTVNTGELFF.

Here the CDR3 reads CASRWGGTIYGYTF. The CDR3 bases are TGTGCCAGTAGATGGGGGGGAACAATCTATGGCTACACCTTC. V is TRBV19 and J is TRBJ1-2, with D perhaps TRBD1 (5 bases). Germline V CDR1 and CDR2: LNHDA, SQIVND (reference sequence). This CDR3 comprises 14 residues. V was cut by 6 bases and J by 4 bases, with 15 bases left in between.

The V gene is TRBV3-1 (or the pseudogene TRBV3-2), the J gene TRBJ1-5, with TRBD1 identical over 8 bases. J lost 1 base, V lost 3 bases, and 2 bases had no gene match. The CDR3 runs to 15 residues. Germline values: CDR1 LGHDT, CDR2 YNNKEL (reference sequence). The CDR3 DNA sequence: TGTGCCAGCAGCCATGGACAGGGAAGCAATCAGCCCCAGCATTTT. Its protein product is CASSHGQGSNQPQHF.

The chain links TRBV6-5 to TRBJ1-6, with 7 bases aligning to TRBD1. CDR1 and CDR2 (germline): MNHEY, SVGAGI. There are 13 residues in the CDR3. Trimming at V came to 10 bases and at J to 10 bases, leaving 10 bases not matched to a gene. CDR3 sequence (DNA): TGTGCCACCTACCCAGTCAGGGGGTCACCCCTCCACTTT. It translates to CATYPVRGSPLHF.

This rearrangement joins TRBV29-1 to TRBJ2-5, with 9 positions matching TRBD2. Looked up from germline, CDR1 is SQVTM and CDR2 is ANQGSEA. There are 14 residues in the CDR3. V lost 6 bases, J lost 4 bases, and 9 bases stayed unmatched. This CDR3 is CSVNLRRGGETQYF. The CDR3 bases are TGCAGCGTAAACCTCCGGCGGGGGGGAGAGACCCAGTACTTC.

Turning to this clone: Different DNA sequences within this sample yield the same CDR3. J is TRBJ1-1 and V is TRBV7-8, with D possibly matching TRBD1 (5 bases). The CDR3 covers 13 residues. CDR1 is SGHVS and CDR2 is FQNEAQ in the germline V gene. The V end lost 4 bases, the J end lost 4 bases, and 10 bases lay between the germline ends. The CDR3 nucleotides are TGTGCCAGCAGCTCGCAGGGTGGCACTGAAGCTTTCTTT. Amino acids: CASSSQGGTEAFF.

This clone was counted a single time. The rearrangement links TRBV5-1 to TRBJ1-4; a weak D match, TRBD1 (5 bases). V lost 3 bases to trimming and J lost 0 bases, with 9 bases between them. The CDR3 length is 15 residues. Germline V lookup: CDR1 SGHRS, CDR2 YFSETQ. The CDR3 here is CASSWGGATNEKLFF. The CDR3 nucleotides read TGCGCCAGCAGCTGGGGGGGAGCAACTAATGAAAAACTGTTTTTT.